Shown below are 27 T cell receptor beta chains from a single sample sequenced in a study of blood T cells in healthy people across ages. PCR was performed a second time for roughly 7 to 11 cycles using a sample-barcoded 5' primer and a J-beta primer mix. Via MiXCR, TCRdb re-called the 5' RACE reads, giving one row per CDR3 protein. The sample includes some 900,000 distinct CDR3 sequences, 45% to 50% seen only once; the top ten take roughly 12%. The sample comprised blood. Every receptor here comes from a man between 25 and 39 years old in good health.

The chain uses TRBV28 and TRBJ2-7; D might be TRBD1 (5 bases). Between the trimmed V and J ends, which lost 6 bases and 0 bases, there was a span of 15 bases. The CDR3 covers 15 residues. Germline V gene lookup returns CDR1 MDHEN and CDR2 SYDVKM. Here the CDR3 reads CASSLDSSRSYEQYF. The CDR3 DNA is TGTGCCAGCAGCCTTGACAGTTCCCGCTCCTACGAGCAGTACTTC.

This clonotype was found a few times. This chain connects TRBV4-1 to TRBJ2-5; D possibly corresponds to TRBD2 (5 bases). The tail of the sequence fits TRBJ2-7 better, so the J call may be wrong. CDR3 size: 14 residues. Germline V gives CDR1 MGHRA, CDR2 YSYEKL. The CDR3 here is CASSQDLWAGEQYF. The CDR3 DNA is TGCGCCAGCAGCCAAGACTTGTGGGCGGGCGAGCAGTACTTC.

On this clonotype: A much bigger clone sits one base away, suggesting this may be a read error. The chain combines TRBV15 with TRBJ2-1, with D uncertain. V gave up 5 bases and J gave up 7 bases, with 15 bases separating them. This CDR3 contains 14 residues. CDR1 and CDR2 from the germline V gene are LNHNV and YYDKDF (reference sequence). The CDR3 here is CATSPPASWNEQFF. DNA of the CDR3: TGTGCCACCAGCCCACCGGCGTCCTGGAATGAGCAGTTCTTC.

V and J are TRBV11-2 and TRBJ2-4; D may be TRBD1 or TRBD2 (5 bases each). Germline V gene data show CDR1 as SGHAT and CDR2 as FQNNGV. V lost 5 bases and J lost 13, with 15 bases in between. This CDR3 comprises 12 residues. The CDR3 nucleotides are TGTGCCAGCAGCACAAGGGACGGGGAGCAGTACTTC. Amino acid sequence: CASSTRDGEQYF.

The chain links TRBV20-1 to TRBJ1-1; TRBD1 agrees at 8 bases. CDR3 size: 14 residues. Germline CDR1 reads DFQATT; CDR2 reads SNEGSKA (reference sequence). The V segment lost 0 bases and the J segment 5 bases; nucleotides outside the gene matches: 5. The CDR3 coding sequence is TGCAGTGCTAGAGACCCCCAGGGGGCAACTGAAGCTTTCTTT. This sequence encodes CSARDPQGATEAFF.

This clonotype appeared a single time. The chain is built from TRBV2 and TRBJ2-3; D unclear. Germline lookup yields CDR1 SNHLY and CDR2 FYNNEI. The CDR3 runs 12 residues. Trimming left V 7 bases short and J 4 bases short, with 9 bases between. CDR3 sequence reads: CASTLTPDTQYF. The DNA for the CDR3 is TGTGCCAGCACTCTAACCCCAGATACGCAGTATTTT.

DNA of the CDR3: TGTGCCAGCAGAAGGGCGGCTAGCCATGAGCAGTTCTTC. Amino acids: CASRRAASHEQFF. This sequence joins TRBV7-9 and TRBJ2-1, with D possibly TRBD2 on 5 matching bases. The CDR3 runs to 13 residues. With 6 bases removed from V and 8 bases from J, the gap between germline ends came to 14 bases. CDR1 and CDR2 from the germline V gene are SEHNR and FQNEAQ (reference sequence).

In this sample, this clonotype turned up a few times. The chain combines TRBV5-1 with TRBJ2-5; D possibly corresponds to TRBD1 (6 bases). The CDR3 has 12 amino acids. The germline CDR1 and CDR2 sequences are SGHRS and YFSETQ. V dropped 7 bases and J dropped 5 bases, with 12 bases sitting between them. CDR3 coding DNA: TGCGCCAGCTCCCGGACAGTCGAGACCCAGTACTTC. This encodes CASSRTVETQYF.

The V call is TRBV4-2, the J call TRBJ1-4; 10 bases match TRBD1. CDR1 is LGHNA, CDR2 YNFKEQ, per germline. Trimming at V came to 4 bases and at J to 8 bases, leaving 4 bases not matched to a gene. The CDR3 runs 14 residues. CDR3 amino acids: CASSRGQGGEKLFF. The DNA of the CDR3 is TGTGCCAGCAGCCGCGGACAGGGGGGAGAAAAACTGTTTTTT.

The chain combines TRBV4-1 with TRBJ1-1, with 7 bases that match TRBD1. Germline values: CDR1 MGHRA, CDR2 YSYEKL. This CDR3 comprises 16 residues. J was trimmed by 5 bases and V by 2 bases; bases with no gene match: 11. The CDR3 DNA reads as TGCGCCAGCAGCCAACAACAGGGGACCCCATCGACTGAAGCTTTCTTT. The encoded protein is CASSQQQGTPSTEAFF.

The chain couples TRBV2 to TRBJ2-7, with D tentatively TRBD1 or TRBD2 (5 bases each). Germline CDR1 and CDR2: SNHLY and FYNNEI. The CDR3 is made up of 13 amino acids. The ends were cut back, 4 bases at V and 5 bases at J, with 12 bases in the middle. CDR3 residues: CASSGERGNEQYF. In DNA, the CDR3 is TGTGCCAGCAGTGGGGAGAGGGGCAACGAGCAGTACTTC.

The chain combines TRBV27 with TRBJ2-4; unclear D gene. The tail of the sequence fits TRBJ2-7 better, so the J call may be wrong. The CDR3 contains 14 residues. Germline CDR1 and CDR2: MNHEY and SMNVEV (reference sequence). The CDR3 here is CASSPSVGPYEQYF. In nucleotides, the CDR3 is TGTGCCAGCAGTCCCAGTGTCGGGCCCTACGAGCAGTACTTC.

CDR3 loop: CASSLTWNTGELFF. For the CDR3, the DNA is TGCGCCAGCAGCTTAACTTGGAACACCGGGGAGCTGTTTTTT. This chain uses TRBV5-1 with TRBJ2-2; D not resolved. The V end lost 2 bases, the J end lost 1 base, and 6 bases lay between the germline ends. This CDR3 comprises 14 residues. Per germline, CDR1 SGHRS and CDR2 YFSETQ.

The chain links TRBV24-1 to TRBJ2-2; 8 bases are a match to TRBD2. The CDR3 consists of 18 residues. Germline V gene data show CDR1 as KGHDR and CDR2 as SFDVKD. With 0 bases clipped from V and 3 bases from J, the junction kept 8 bases outside the gene matches. Here the CDR3 reads CATSDLPMTSAYTGELFF. CDR3 DNA: TGTGCCACCAGTGATTTGCCAATGACTAGCGCCTACACCGGGGAGCTGTTTTTT.

The gene calls are TRBV7-2 and TRBJ2-5; 7 positions match TRBD2. The CDR3 sequence is 14 residues long. V shed 4 bases, J shed 1 base, and the junction held 3 bases outside the gene matches. Germline V gene lookup returns CDR1 SGHTA and CDR2 FQGNSA. DNA of the CDR3: TGTGCCAGCAGCTCTAGCGGTTTCCAAGAGACCCAGTACTTC. Its protein is CASSSSGFQETQYF.

The chain couples TRBV7-2 to TRBJ2-5; D possibly corresponds to TRBD1 (6 bases). The CDR3 length is 13 residues. From germline, CDR1 is SGHTA and CDR2 FQGNSA. The V and J ends lost 8 bases and 5 bases respectively, with 15 bases between them. The CDR3 nucleotides read TGTGCCAGCGCGGCAGGGGTCTATGAGACCCAGTACTTC. This encodes CASAAGVYETQYF.

This clonotype was found a few times. The J gene is TRBJ2-7, the V gene TRBV20-1; the match to TRBD1 covers 8 bases. The germline CDR1 and CDR2 sequences are DFQATT and SNEGSKA (reference sequence). This CDR3 comprises 13 residues. Here the CDR3 reads CSQRVTGVYEQYF. The CDR3, as DNA: TGCAGCCAACGGGTGACAGGGGTTTACGAGCAGTACTTC.

This clonotype was seen a handful of times. This CDR3 reads CASSLDEYVWYF. In DNA, the CDR3 is TGTGCCAGCAGCTTAGACGAGTACGTGTGGTACTTC. This chain joins TRBV11-3 and TRBJ2-5; no definite D call. CDR1 is SGHNT, CDR2 YENEEA, per germline. The CDR3 is 12 amino acids. Deletions cut 0 bases from V and 13 bases from J, with 12 bases between.

The chain carries TRBV10-3 and TRBJ2-7; possibly TRBD1 for D (6 bases). In germline, CDR1 is ENHRY, CDR2 SYGVKD. V lost 3 bases, J lost 4 bases, and 13 bases lay in between. The CDR3 is 14 amino acids. CDR3 in amino acids: CAISEQGAPYEQYF. DNA of the CDR3: TGTGCCATCAGTGAACAGGGAGCGCCATACGAGCAGTACTTC.

A remark on this clonotype: This may stem from a read error, because a much larger clone lies one nucleotide away. The chain uses TRBV6-5 and TRBJ2-1, with TRBD2 matching 7 bases. The CDR3 sequence is 13 residues long. Germline-derived CDR1 and CDR2 are MNHEY and SVGAGI. The CDR3 DNA sequence: TGTGCCTGCAGTTACTCGCGGGGGAGTGAGCAGTTCTTC. Translating gives CACSYSRGSEQFF.

The sample holds a few counts of this clonotype. This chain joins TRBV6-5 and TRBJ2-1; D is uncertain. This CDR3 spans 17 amino acids. CDR1 is MNHEY and CDR2 is SVGAGI in the germline V gene. V shed 2 bases and J shed 0 bases, with 14 bases lying between them. CDR3 amino acids: CASSYVRLESSYNEQFF. CDR3 bases: TGTGCCAGCAGTTACGTTAGACTTGAAAGCTCCTACAATGAGCAGTTCTTC.

This clonotype was seen a few times. The V gene is TRBV9, the J gene TRBJ2-1; D is tentatively TRBD1 or TRBD2 (5 bases each). This CDR3 spans 19 amino acids. V was cut by 2 bases and J by 0 bases, with 21 bases left in between. Germline values: CDR1 SGDLS, CDR2 YYNGEE. CDR3 sequence reads: CASSVGVSALVSSYNEQFF. The CDR3 region has the DNA TGTGCCAGCAGCGTGGGGGTCTCGGCACTGGTGAGCTCCTACAATGAGCAGTTCTTC. Supplemented by reference TRBV9 and TRBJ2-1, the full variable domain reads DSGVTQTPKHLITATGQRVTLRCSPRSGDLSVYWYQQSLDQGLQFLIQYYNGEERAKGNILERFSAQQFPDLHSELNLSSLELGDSALYFCASSVGVSALVSSYNEQFFGPGTRLTVL.

The J gene is TRBJ2-2, the V gene TRBV7-2; D is possibly TRBD2 (7 bases). Germline V gene sequence: CDR1 SGHTA, CDR2 FQGNSA. The CDR3 is 16 amino acids. Between the trimmed V and J ends, which lost 1 base and 4 bases, there was a span of 13 bases. The CDR3 sequence: CASSLEGGIGTGELFF. CDR3 DNA sequence: TGTGCCAGCAGCTTAGAGGGGGGGATCGGCACCGGGGAGCTGTTTTTT.

This clonotype showed up just a few times. The chain has TRBV7-2 and TRBJ2-3; unclear D gene. CDR1 and CDR2 (germline): SGHTA, FQGNSA. The CDR3 has 15 amino acids. Trimming pared 1 base from V and 2 bases from J, leaving 10 bases between. CDR3 sequence (DNA): TGTGCCAGCAGCTTAGAGGCCCGGCCCACAGATACGCAGTATTTT. Amino acid sequence: CASSLEARPTDTQYF.

This clonotype has only a few counts. The chain employs TRBV12-5 and TRBJ1-1, with no clear D. Germline V CDR1 and CDR2: LGHNT, FRNRAP. V lost 0 bases, J lost 5 bases, and 16 bases lay in between. This CDR3 has 16 amino acids. The CDR3 bases are TGTGCTAGTGGTTTGGTTATCTCCCGGGAGAGGACTGAAGCTTTCTTT. Its protein product is CASGLVISRERTEAFF.

The chain couples TRBV10-3 to TRBJ2-7; D may correspond to TRBD1 or TRBD2 (5 bases each). This CDR3 region has 14 residues. V dropped 4 bases and J dropped 4 bases, with 14 bases sitting between them. CDR1 is ENHRY, CDR2 SYGVKD, per germline. CDR3 sequence: CAISATGTDYEQYF. The CDR3 bases are TGTGCCATCAGTGCGACCGGGACGGATTACGAGCAGTACTTC.

With regard to this clonotype: A read error may explain this, as a much larger clone is one base away. V usage is TRBV3-1 and J usage is TRBJ2-7, with D hard to call. Germline CDR1 and CDR2: LGHDT and YNNKEL (reference sequence). Trimming took off 1 base at V and 7 bases at J, with 17 bases between the two ends. The CDR3 has 15 amino acids. The CDR3 sequence: CASSQAAFTHNEQYF. CDR3 coding DNA: TGTGCCAGCAGCCAAGCGGCCTTCACCCACAATGAGCAGTACTTC.